The 9 T cell receptor beta chains reported below all come from one sample, sequenced in a study of blood T cell repertoires in COVID-19. The table came from immunoSEQ multiplex PCR; TCRdb's copy has only in-frame clones and leaves some out. Altogether 15,000 to 25,000 clones are present, roughly 78% being singletons, with the ten largest covering approximately 60%. Sequences were obtained from peripheral blood. Receptors were obtained from a man older than 75 with acute or convalescent COVID-19.

The CDR3 DNA reads TGTGCCACCGCGGCAGGGGCGGACACCGGGGAGCTGTTTTTT. This codes for CATAAGADTGELFF. This sequence joins TRBV24-1 and TRBJ2-2, with D possibly matching TRBD1 (6 bases). With 9 bases removed from V and 3 bases from J, the gap between germline ends came to 13 bases. Germline assignment: CDR1 KGHDR and CDR2 SFDVKD. The CDR3 sequence is 14 residues long.

The chain carries TRBV6-2 or TRBV6-3 and TRBJ2-1; 8 nucleotides align to TRBD2. Germline trimming cut 3 bases from V and 5 bases from J; bases unmatched to any gene: 15. Per the germline V gene, CDR1 is MNHEY and CDR2 is SVGEGT. This CDR3 has 18 amino acids. CDR3 coding DNA: TGTGCCAGCAGTTATCCCTCCTGGCGGGAGGACCGAAACAATGAGCAGTTCTTC. This sequence encodes CASSYPSWREDRNNEQFF.

This clone has just one count. The V gene is TRBV7-9, the J gene TRBJ2-1; TRBD2 aligns across 8 bases. The CDR3 length is 15 residues. Losses at the gene ends were 5 bases for V and 4 bases for J; bases not matched to a gene: 7. Germline CDR1 is SEHNR and CDR2 is FQNEAQ (reference sequence). CDR3 nucleotides: TGTGCCAGCAGCCCGGGACTAGTATCTTACAATGAGCAGTTCTTC. This codes for CASSPGLVSYNEQFF.

In its sample, this clone was seen once. V is TRBV7-2 and J is TRBJ2-5, with D unclear. The CDR3 is made up of 12 amino acids. V was clipped by 1 base and J by 3 bases, with 3 bases between them. Per the germline V gene, CDR1 is SGHTA and CDR2 is FQGNSA. The CDR3 loop is CASSLGEETQYF. CDR3 sequence (DNA): TGTGCCAGCAGCTTAGGAGAAGAGACCCAGTACTTC.

The chain carries TRBV11-2 and TRBJ2-5; 11 positions match TRBD2. This CDR3 has 15 residues. Losses at the gene ends were 4 bases for V and 7 bases for J; bases not matched to a gene: 8. CDR1 is SGHAT, CDR2 FQNNGV, per germline. The CDR3 DNA is TGTGCCAGCAGCTCGACCCAACTAGCGGGAGTGACCCAGTACTTC. Translated: CASSSTQLAGVTQYF.

The CDR3 here is CASSSDGQGRQYF. Written as DNA, the CDR3 is TGTGCCAGCAGCTCTGACGGACAGGGCCGCCAGTATTTT. The chain links TRBV7-3 to TRBJ2-3; 8 bases agree with TRBD1. Germline V gene data show CDR1 as SGHTA and CDR2 as FQGTGA. The J segment lost 12 bases and the V segment lost 4 bases, leaving 9 bases of the junction unmatched. The CDR3 totals 13 residues.

This sequence joins TRBV28 and TRBJ2-1; D possibly corresponds to TRBD2 (6 bases). The germline CDR1 and CDR2 sequences are MDHEN and SYDVKM. The germline V and J ends were trimmed by 7 bases and 0 bases, with 13 bases remaining between them. The CDR3 has 15 amino acids. This chain's CDR3 is CASILDYSSYNEQFF. CDR3 in DNA: TGTGCCAGCATCCTGGACTATAGCTCCTACAATGAGCAGTTCTTC.

The V and J genes are TRBV30 and TRBJ2-3, with 7 bases aligning to TRBD2. Looked up from germline, CDR1 is GTSNPN and CDR2 is SVGIG (reference sequence). V was pared by 2 bases and J by 2 bases, with 7 bases of the junction left unmatched. The CDR3 sequence is 15 residues long. The CDR3 spells CAWSNLAENTDTQYF. DNA of the CDR3: TGTGCCTGGAGTAATCTAGCGGAAAACACAGATACGCAGTATTTT.

The rearrangement uses TRBV10-3 and TRBJ1-1; D perhaps matches TRBD1 (6 bases). The V end was cut by 3 bases, the J end by 5 bases, with 16 bases between. CDR1 is ENHRY, CDR2 SYGVKD, per germline. CDR3 length: 15 amino acids. In nucleotides, the CDR3 is TGTGCCATCAGTGATGCGACAGGCCTTGGAACTGAAGCTTTCTTT. Its translation is CAISDATGLGTEAFF.